The sequence of this T cell receptor (beta chain) was determined in a study of T cell responses to AZD1222 COVID-19 vaccine. Assay: immunoSEQ multiplex PCR; the TCRdb copy retains only in-frame clones and omits some. The table lists 90,000 to 150,000 clones, roughly 90% of them singletons. Study results and limitations: Researchers report vaccine-associated CD4 TCRs spanning spike, with dominance at 160-218 and 743-854. Spike-specific TCR breadth and depth rose after two AZD1222 doses. Just 6 or 7 people given AZD1222 tested seropositive at baseline. A mostly white British donor set with more females was recruited, and clonal diversity was possibly underestimated.

Germline CDR1 and CDR2: MNHEY and SVGAGI. V was pared by 7 bases and J by 7 bases, with 17 bases between. This CDR3 spans 14 amino acids. In regard to this clone: As yet, its antigen is unknown.

Sequences were derived from peripheral blood, sampled on day 0 of AZD1222 vaccination. The rearrangement links TRBV6-5 to TRBJ1-3, with a tentative D call TRBD1 (5 bases). The clonotype was recovered from an adult in good health. The CDR3 region has the DNA TGTGCCAGCACCGACGGGGCCAGGGACAACACCATATATTTT. Protein: CASTDGARDNTIYF.